Listed here are 29 T cell receptor beta chains from one sample, sequenced in a study of T cell repertoires in cytomegalovirus infection. No antigen has been identified for these receptors. TCRdb called the reads again in MiXCR, with one record for every CDR3 protein. This sample yields around 900,000 distinct CDR3 sequences, of which roughly 30% are seen a single time; about an eighth belongs to the top ten. The sample in question was cultured CD8+ T cells from PBMCs, obtained from culture after CMV antigen stimulation. The receptors stem from a human donor in good health (CMV status not recorded). Some clones in this sample may be carry-over from other donors' samples.

The J gene is TRBJ2-2, the V gene TRBV19, with D perhaps matching TRBD2 (5 bases). V dropped 1 base and J dropped 7 bases, with 10 bases sitting between them. This CDR3 comprises 14 residues. Germline CDR1 is LNHDA and CDR2 is SQIVND (reference sequence). The CDR3 DNA follows: TGTGCCAGTAGTATAGCGGCCGGGAACGGGGAGCTGTTTTTT. Translated, it gives CASSIAAGNGELFF.

The chain uses TRBV27 and TRBJ2-3; 7 nucleotides match TRBD2. The V and J ends lost 5 bases and 4 bases, in that order; junction bases with no gene match: 12. Germline assignment: CDR1 MNHEY and CDR2 SMNVEV (reference sequence). The CDR3 is 16 residues long. The chain's CDR3 is CASSPAWGGIADTQYF. As DNA, the CDR3 is TGTGCCAGCAGTCCCGCTTGGGGGGGGATCGCAGATACGCAGTATTTT.

A note on this clonotype: A much larger clone sits a single nucleotide away, making a read error possible. This chain joins TRBV28 and TRBJ2-1, with 9 bases aligning to TRBD2. The CDR3 extends over 15 amino acids. Germline CDR1 MDHEN, CDR2 SYDVKM. The CDR3 coding sequence is TGTGCCAGCAGTTTAGGCGGGGGGGCTGACAATGAGCAGTTGTTC. Amino acid sequence: CASSLGGGADNEQLF.

Ten or more counts support this clonotype. This rearrangement joins TRBV12-3 or TRBV12-4 to TRBJ2-1; maybe TRBD1 (5 bases). CDR3 size: 16 residues. V was shortened by 4 bases and J by 1 base, with 14 bases between the two germline ends. The CDR3 protein is CASSSDTLESYNEQFF. The CDR3 bases are TGTGCCAGCAGTTCGGACACTCTTGAATCCTACAATGAGCAGTTCTTC.

This clonotype was observed a few times. The chain joins TRBV6-6 to TRBJ2-1, with D possibly being TRBD2 (7 bases). CDR3 length: 17 amino acids. V shed 6 bases and J shed 8 bases, with 26 bases lying between them. Germline assignment: CDR1 MNHNY and CDR2 SVGAGI (reference sequence). This CDR3 is CASSSWGGGAEEDEQFF. The CDR3 DNA follows: TGTGCCAGCAGCTCCTGGGGAGGGGGGGCCGAGGAGGATGAGCAGTTCTTC.

This chain links TRBV29-1 with TRBJ1-2; 10 bases map to TRBD1. Germline V lookup: CDR1 SQVTM, CDR2 ANQGSEA. J gave up 8 bases and V 6 bases, and 15 bases lay outside the gene matches. The CDR3 totals 15 residues. As DNA, the CDR3 is TGCAGCGTGCCGGGACAGGGGATTAGTTTCGGAGGCTACACCTTC. Residues: CSVPGQGISFGGYTF.

This rearrangement joins TRBV7-2 to TRBJ2-2, with unresolved D. This CDR3 has 13 residues. Trimming cost V 10 bases and J 4 bases, with 13 bases left between them. CDR1 and CDR2 from the germline V gene are SGHTA and FQGNSA. The CDR3 region is CAMREPGTGELFF. In DNA form, the CDR3 reads TGTGCCATGCGCGAGCCGGGCACCGGGGAGCTGTTTTTT.

The V call is TRBV7-9, the J call TRBJ2-7, with 11 bases fitting TRBD1. The CDR3 is 15 residues long. Unmatched junction bases numbered 1, after V lost 1 base and J lost 2 bases. Germline V CDR1 and CDR2: SEHNR, FQNEAQ (reference sequence). The CDR3 DNA sequence: TGTGCCAGCAGCTTAGTGGGACAGGGGGCCTACGAGCAGTACGTC. Translating it yields CASSLVGQGAYEQYV.

J is TRBJ1-6 and V is TRBV6-1, with a weak D call TRBD1 (6 bases). Germline V CDR1 and CDR2: MNHNS, SASEGT. The ends were cut back, 5 bases at V and 7 bases at J, with 12 bases in the middle. CDR3 size: 14 residues. CDR3 amino acids: CASSYPGVNSPLHF. The CDR3 coding sequence is TGTGCCAGCAGTTATCCAGGGGTAAATTCACCCCTCCACTTT.

As to this clonotype: This could be a read error, since a much larger clone is one nucleotide away. The V call is TRBV7-9, the J call TRBJ2-1; D unresolved. The DNA end is more similar to TRBJ2-7, so the J call may be wrong. The length of the CDR3 is 13 residues. Germline values: CDR1 SEHNR, CDR2 FQNEAQ (reference sequence). CDR3 amino acids: CASSLHRKGEQYF. Here the CDR3 DNA reads TGTGCCAGCAGCTTGCACCGGAAGGGTGAGCAGTACTTC.

This clonotype turned up a few times. The chain links TRBV6-5 to TRBJ1-4; 9 bases are a match to TRBD1. The CDR3 sequence is 15 residues long. Per germline, CDR1 MNHEY and CDR2 SVGAGI. The V segment lost 0 bases and the J segment 8 bases; nucleotides outside the gene matches: 4. The CDR3 DNA sequence: TGTGCCAGCAGTTACTCGATTACAGGGGGCGAAAAACTGTTTTTT. Protein product: CASSYSITGGEKLFF.

CDR3 in DNA: TGCGCCAGCAGCCATTCTACTGACAGGGTCAATGAGCAGTTCTTC. Residues: CASSHSTDRVNEQFF. The chain has TRBV4-3 and TRBJ2-1; 7 bases map to TRBD1. V was pared by 3 bases and J by 6 bases, with 8 bases of the junction left unmatched. From germline, CDR1 is LGHNA and CDR2 YSLEER. The CDR3 sequence is 15 residues long.

The chain is built from TRBV23-1 and TRBJ2-7; D not resolved. TRBV23-1 belongs to the ORF category, with a function that is uncertain. V was clipped by 6 bases and J by 0 bases, with 6 bases between them. The CDR3 spans 12 residues. The DNA for the CDR3 is TGCGCCAGCAGCTGGAGCTCCTACGAGCAGTACGTC. Its translation is CASSWSSYEQYV.

V and J are TRBV9 and TRBJ2-3; D tentatively fits TRBD1 or TRBD2 (5 bases each). V was cut by 4 bases and J by 4 bases, with 16 bases left in between. CDR3 length: 15 amino acids. Germline CDR1 and CDR2: SGDLS and YYNGEE. CDR3 sequence: CASSPGTLAADTQYF. Written as DNA, the CDR3 is TGTGCCAGCAGCCCAGGGACCTTGGCGGCAGATACGCAGTATTTT.

V is TRBV5-6 and J is TRBJ1-2; TRBD1 matches at 7 bases. CDR3 length: 15 residues. J lost 3 bases, V lost 2 bases, and 7 bases had no gene match. Germline V CDR1 and CDR2: SGHDT, YYEEEE. In DNA, the CDR3 is TGTGCCAGCAGCTTCGGGACAGCTTCAGACTATGGCTACACCTTC. This codes for CASSFGTASDYGYTF.

The J gene is TRBJ2-2, the V gene TRBV9; D perhaps matches TRBD2 (5 bases). The CDR3 length is 16 residues. V dropped 0 bases and J dropped 4 bases, with 13 bases sitting between them. In germline, CDR1 is SGDLS, CDR2 YYNGEE. Here the CDR3 DNA reads TGTGCCAGCAGCGTAGCGGGGTATTCGGGCACCGGGGAGCTGTTTTTT. As protein: CASSVAGYSGTGELFF.

The chain joins TRBV27 to TRBJ2-6; a possible D gene is TRBD2 (5 bases). The ends were cut back, 5 bases at V and 7 bases at J, with 12 bases in the middle. This CDR3 is built from 14 residues. Germline CDR1 MNHEY, CDR2 SMNVEV (reference sequence). CDR3 sequence: CASSPWRSANVLTF. As DNA, the CDR3 is TGTGCCAGCAGTCCCTGGAGGTCTGCCAACGTCCTGACTTTC. The full variable domain, rest sourced from reference TRBV27 and TRBJ2-6, is EAQVTQNPRYLITVTGKKLTVTCSQNMNHEYMSWYRQDPGLGLRQIYYSMNVEVTDKGDVPEGYKVSRKEKRNFPLILESPSPNQTSLYFCASSPWRSANVLTFGAGSRLTVL.

The chain couples TRBV11-2 to TRBJ2-7, with D unresolved. Germline assignment: CDR1 SGHAT and CDR2 FQNNGV. This CDR3 region has 13 residues. Trimming cost V 5 bases and J 4 bases, with 12 bases left between them. The CDR3 loop is CASSLLDPYEQYF. DNA of the CDR3: TGTGCCAGCAGCCTTCTAGATCCATACGAGCAGTACTTC.

This clonotype has a handful of counts. The chain combines TRBV6-1 with TRBJ2-5; TRBD1 might be the D (5 bases). The CDR3 has 13 residues. V was trimmed by 6 bases and J by 3 bases, leaving 11 bases between them. CDR1 MNHNS and CDR2 SASEGT come from the germline V gene. The CDR3 sequence is CASSARVKETQYF. The CDR3 bases are TGTGCCAGCAGCGCCAGGGTTAAAGAGACCCAGTACTTC.

The V and J genes are TRBV27 and TRBJ1-2, with TRBD1 matching over 8 bases. The CDR3 has 13 residues. V lost 8 bases to trimming and J lost 4 bases; unmatched junction nucleotides: 6. Per germline, CDR1 MNHEY and CDR2 SMNVEV (reference sequence). CDR3 in amino acids: CASGGQAFYGYTF. As DNA, the CDR3 is TGTGCCAGCGGGGGACAGGCCTTCTATGGCTACACCTTC.

The V gene is TRBV10-3, the J gene TRBJ2-1; D uncertain. Germline-derived CDR1 and CDR2 are ENHRY and SYGVKD. V shed 8 bases and J shed 0 bases, with 11 bases lying between them. This CDR3 has 14 residues. The CDR3 DNA reads TGTGCCATCCTCCCGGGCAGCTCCTACAATGAGCAGTTCTTC. This gives the protein CAILPGSSYNEQFF.

This clonotype showed up just a few times. The rearrangement links TRBV9 to TRBJ2-4, with D uncertain. Per the germline V gene, CDR1 is SGDLS and CDR2 is YYNGEE. The CDR3 is 14 residues long. The germline V and J ends were trimmed by 4 bases and 6 bases, with 14 bases remaining between them. The CDR3 reads CASSPYWSGNIQYF. DNA for the CDR3: TGTGCCAGCAGCCCCTATTGGTCGGGAAACATTCAGTACTTC.

The rearrangement uses TRBV6-6 and TRBJ2-7; possible D gene TRBD1, 6 bases. CDR3 length equals 16 residues. From germline, CDR1 is MNHNY and CDR2 SVGAGI (reference sequence). Between the trimmed V and J ends, which lost 6 bases and 2 bases, there was a span of 20 bases. The CDR3 sequence: CASREIQGKEPYEQYF. CDR3 nucleotide sequence: TGTGCCAGCAGGGAGATACAGGGTAAAGAACCCTACGAGCAGTACTTC.

The chain employs TRBV2 and TRBJ2-1; a possible D gene is TRBD2 (6 bases). In germline, CDR1 is SNHLY, CDR2 FYNNEI. V lost 2 bases to trimming and J lost 8 bases, with 16 bases between them. The CDR3 covers 15 residues. The CDR3 region has the DNA TGTGCCAGCAGTGAATTGACACTAGCTGGCGATGAGCAGTTCTTC. The encoded protein is CASSELTLAGDEQFF.

This clonotype has just a few counts. The chain is built from TRBV6-5 and TRBJ2-2; 8 bases line up with TRBD1. With V trimmed by 0 bases and J by 4 bases, 4 bases remained unmatched. Germline values: CDR1 MNHEY, CDR2 SVGAGI. The CDR3 runs 16 residues. The CDR3 reads CASSYSHTGGTGELFF. In DNA, the CDR3 is TGTGCCAGCAGTTACTCGCACACAGGGGGCACCGGGGAGCTGTTTTTT.

The chain couples TRBV7-8 to TRBJ2-1; 8 positions agree with TRBD1. In germline, CDR1 is SGHVS, CDR2 FQNEAQ. CDR3 length equals 16 residues. Trimming at V came to 8 bases and at J to 0 bases, leaving 9 bases not matched to a gene. The CDR3 reads CASWRTGRSSYNEQFF. In DNA form, the CDR3 reads TGTGCCAGCTGGAGGACAGGGCGAAGCTCCTACAATGAGCAGTTCTTC.

The chain carries TRBV9 and TRBJ1-2; D is uncertain. This CDR3 has 11 residues. The germline gives CDR1 SGDLS, CDR2 YYNGEE. V dropped 0 bases and J dropped 7 bases, with 4 bases sitting between them. This CDR3 is CASSVGSGYTF. CDR3 DNA sequence: TGTGCCAGCAGCGTAGGAAGTGGCTACACCTTC.

Only a few counts were recorded for this clonotype. This chain uses TRBV7-9 with TRBJ2-2; 9 bases map to TRBD1. V was pared by 11 bases and J by 5 bases, with 18 bases of the junction left unmatched. Germline values: CDR1 SEHNR, CDR2 FQNEAQ (reference sequence). This CDR3 is built from 17 residues. CDR3 residues: CAPILSPDRGGTGELFF. The CDR3 DNA reads as TGTGCCCCTATCTTGTCCCCGGACAGGGGAGGTACCGGGGAGCTGTTTTTT.

Only a few counts were recorded for this clonotype. V and J are TRBV10-3 and TRBJ2-3, with D unresolved. The CDR3 consists of 12 residues. Germline CDR1 is ENHRY and CDR2 is SYGVKD. Deletions cut 8 bases from V and 6 bases from J, with 12 bases between. This CDR3 reads CAIRFDQDTQYF. The CDR3, as DNA: TGTGCCATCCGCTTCGATCAGGATACGCAGTATTTT.